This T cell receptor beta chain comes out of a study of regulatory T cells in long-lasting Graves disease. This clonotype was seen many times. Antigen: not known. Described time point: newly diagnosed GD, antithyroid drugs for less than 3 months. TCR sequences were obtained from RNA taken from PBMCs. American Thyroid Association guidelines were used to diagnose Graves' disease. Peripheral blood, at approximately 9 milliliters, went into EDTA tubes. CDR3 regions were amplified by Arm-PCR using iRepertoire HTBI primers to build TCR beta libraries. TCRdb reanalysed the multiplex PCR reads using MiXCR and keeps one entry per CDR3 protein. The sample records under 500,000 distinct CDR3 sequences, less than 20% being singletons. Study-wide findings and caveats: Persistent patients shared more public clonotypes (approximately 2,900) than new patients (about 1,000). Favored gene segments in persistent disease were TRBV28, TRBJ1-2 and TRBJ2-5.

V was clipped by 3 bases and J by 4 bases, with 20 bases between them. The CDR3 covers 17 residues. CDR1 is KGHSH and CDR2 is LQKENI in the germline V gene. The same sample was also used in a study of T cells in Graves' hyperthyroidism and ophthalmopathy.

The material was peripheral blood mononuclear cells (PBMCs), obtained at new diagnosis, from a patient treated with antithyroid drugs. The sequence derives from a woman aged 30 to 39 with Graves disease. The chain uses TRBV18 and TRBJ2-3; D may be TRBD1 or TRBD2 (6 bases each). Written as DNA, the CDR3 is TGTGCCAGCTCACCGTATGCCGGGGGCGGGACCCCAGATACGCAGTATTTT. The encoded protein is CASSPYAGGGTPDTQYF.